This paragraph reports one TCR beta chain. Its cognate antigen has yet to be identified. Nothing much larger sits one base from this clone, and base qualities are not available. The data originate from a study of early T cells in non-severe SARS-CoV-2 infection (dated by TCRdb to about 2021). In the study overall: Because TCR sequencing was done on bulk RNA from unsorted whole blood, the alpha and beta chains could not be paired.

Including the terminal cysteine and phenylalanine, the CDR3 comprises 12 residues. The sequence is cut down to CDR3 DNA, 36 bases in frame from base 1. V and J are trimmed by 6 bases and 11 bases, and the gene matches miss 6 bases of the junction. The library was obtained by 5' RACE. Instrument used: NextSeq 500. To correct for sequencing error and PCR bias, the TCR library protocol tagged individual cDNA molecules with unique molecular identifiers. TCR alpha and beta chains were both sequenced, and the abundances of alpha and beta sequences in each sample were closely correlated with each other. Regarding the original processing steps: V gene, J gene and CDR3 annotation of TCR sequences was performed with Decombinator V4. Expanded TCRs were defined as changing significantly between any two time points under a Poisson model with p below 0.0001. TCR abundances were normalised to the total number of TCRs sequenced in each sample and reported as counts per million. MAIT TCRs were defined by TRAV1-2 paired with TRAJ12, TRAJ20 or TRAJ33, and iNKT TCRs by TRAV10 paired with TRAJ18. VDJdb, accessed on 1 November 2021, was searched for TCRs annotated for CMV, EBV and SARS-CoV-2, and TCRs annotated for more than one antigen were excluded. The raw public reads went through TCRdb reprocessing: fastp at Q25, MiXCR clone calling, in-frame beta chains kept. Identical CDR3 protein sequences are pooled into one entry, listed with their most common genes and DNA. These V and J calls rely on TCRdb rather than the paper's analysis. In this sample the table shows 97,000 or so distinct CDR3 sequences, about 12% of which occur a single time. Jointly, the top ten make up approximately 6% of the sample.

Results and caveats for the whole study, not just this receptor: VDJdb matching was skewed toward anti-spike CD8 responses, so virus-specific expansions were likely underestimated and private and CD4 specificities were missed.

Set within a cohort of healthcare workers in London, UK, this nested case-control study involved weekly PCR testing of nasopharyngeal swabs along with blood sampling. Healthcare workers were enrolled in the week of the UK lockdown, from 23 to 31 March 2020, and were followed every week for up to roughly 16 weeks. The receptor's source is an adult who was a healthcare worker with PCR-confirmed SARS-CoV-2 infection or an uninfected control (not recorded which). What was sequenced was whole blood. The chain employs TRBV12-3 or TRBV12-4 and TRBJ1-1, with 10 bases matching TRBD1. The bases are TGTGCCAGCAGCATTGACAGGGGGCAGGCTTTCTTT. Its protein is CASSIDRGQAFF.